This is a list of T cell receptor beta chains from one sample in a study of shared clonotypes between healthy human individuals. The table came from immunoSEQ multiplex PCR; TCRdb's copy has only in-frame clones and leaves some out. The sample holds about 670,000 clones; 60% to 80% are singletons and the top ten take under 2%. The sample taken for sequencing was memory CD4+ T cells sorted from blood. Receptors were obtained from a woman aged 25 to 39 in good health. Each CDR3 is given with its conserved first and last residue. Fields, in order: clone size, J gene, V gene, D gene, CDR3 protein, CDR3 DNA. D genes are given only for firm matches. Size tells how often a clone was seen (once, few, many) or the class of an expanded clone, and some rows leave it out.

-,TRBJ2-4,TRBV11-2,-,CASSSVGGYLNIQYF,TGTGCCAGCAGCTCAGTCGGAGGATACTTAAACATTCAGTACTTC
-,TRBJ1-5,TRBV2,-,CASSDRLRSNQPQHF,TGTGCCAGCAGTGACAGACTCCGGAGCAATCAGCCCCAGCATTTT
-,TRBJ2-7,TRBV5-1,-,CASSLWAGSSYEQYF,TGCGCCAGCAGCTTGTGGGCAGGTTCGTCCTACGAGCAGTACTTC
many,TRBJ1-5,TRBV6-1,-,CASSVLGQGQPQHF,TGTGCCAGCAGTGTACTGGGGCAGGGTCAGCCCCAGCATTTT
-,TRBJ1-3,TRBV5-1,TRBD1,CASSPGDRDGNTIYF,TGCGCCAGCAGCCCGGGGGACAGGGATGGAAACACCATATATTTT
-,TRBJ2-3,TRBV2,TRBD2,CASSKQTSGRTDTQYF,TGTGCCAGCAGTAAGCAGACTAGCGGGAGAACAGATACGCAGTATTTT
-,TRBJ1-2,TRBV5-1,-,CASSLVAGLDYGYTF,TGCGCCAGCAGCTTGGTAGCCGGGCTCGACTATGGCTACACCTTC
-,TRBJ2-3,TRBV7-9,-,CASSLLRAQTDTQYF,TGTGCCAGCAGCTTGTTGAGGGCCCAAACAGATACGCAGTATTTT
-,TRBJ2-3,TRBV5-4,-,CASSLKRTGTDTQYF,TGTGCCAGCAGCTTGAAGCGGACCGGCACAGATACGCAGTATTTT
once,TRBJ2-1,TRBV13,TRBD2,CASSFYSGRIDEQFF,TGTGCCAGCAGCTTCTATAGCGGGAGGATCGATGAGCAGTTCTTC
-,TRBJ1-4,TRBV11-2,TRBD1,CASSFGTGNEKLFF,TGTGCCAGCAGCTTCGGGACAGGGAATGAAAAACTGTTTTTT
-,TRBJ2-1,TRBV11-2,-,CASSLVVDGTSEQFF,TGTGCCAGCAGCTTAGTGGTCGACGGGACTTCAGAGCAGTTCTTC
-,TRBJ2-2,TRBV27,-,CASRRHGRTNTGELFF,TGTGCCAGCAGACGCCACGGGCGGACGAACACCGGGGAGCTGTTTTTT
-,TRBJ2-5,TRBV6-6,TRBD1,CASTSRGPETQYF,TGTGCCAGCACCTCCAGGGGGCCGGAGACCCAGTACTTC
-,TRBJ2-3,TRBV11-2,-,CASSFETGGDTQYF,TGTGCCAGCAGCTTTGAGACAGGTGGTGATACGCAGTATTTT
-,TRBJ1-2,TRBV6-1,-,CASFGDAYGYTF,TGTGCCAGCTTTGGGGATGCCTATGGCTACACCTTC
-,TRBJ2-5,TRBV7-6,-,CASSPYGRQTQETQYF,TGTGCCAGCAGCCCCTATGGCAGGCAAACTCAAGAGACCCAGTACTTC
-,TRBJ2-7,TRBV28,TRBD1,CASWDRLNEQYF,TGTGCCAGCTGGGACAGGTTAAACGAGCAGTACTTC
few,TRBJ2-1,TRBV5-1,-,CASSLDSGTYNEQFF,TGCGCCAGCAGCTTGGATAGCGGTACCTACAATGAGCAGTTCTTC
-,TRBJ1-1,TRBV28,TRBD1,CASHRGLITEAFF,TGTGCCAGCCACAGGGGCCTTATTACTGAAGCTTTCTTT
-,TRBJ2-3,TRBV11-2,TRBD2,CASSSRARLAGSTDTQYF,TGTGCCAGCAGCTCCCGGGCGAGGCTAGCGGGAAGCACAGATACGCAGTATTTT
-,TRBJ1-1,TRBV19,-,CATRSGGETEAFF,TGTGCCACCCGCTCAGGAGGAGAAACTGAAGCTTTCTTT
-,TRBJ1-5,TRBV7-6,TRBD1,CASSFGQGSNQPQHF,TGTGCCAGCAGCTTCGGACAGGGGTCCAATCAGCCCCAGCATTTT
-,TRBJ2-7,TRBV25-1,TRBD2,CASSETSGSSYEQYF,TGTGCCAGCAGTGAGACTAGCGGGAGCTCCTACGAGCAGTACTTC
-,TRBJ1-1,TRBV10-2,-,CASSESREHPNTEAFF,TGCGCCAGCAGTGAGTCTAGAGAGCACCCGAACACTGAAGCTTTCTTT
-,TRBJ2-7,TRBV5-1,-,CASSLPSVTRDEQYF,TGCGCCAGCAGCTTGCCTTCAGTGACAAGGGACGAGCAGTACTTC
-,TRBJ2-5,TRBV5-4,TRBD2,CASSLGREGFQETQYF,TGTGCCAGCAGCTTGGGCCGGGAGGGGTTCCAAGAGACCCAGTACTTC
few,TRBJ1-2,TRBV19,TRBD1,CASSRDSYGYTF,TGTGCCAGTAGTCGGGACAGCTATGGCTACACCTTC
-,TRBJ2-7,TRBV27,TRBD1,CASSPHWDRVSYEQYF,TGTGCCAGCAGTCCTCACTGGGACAGGGTAAGCTACGAGCAGTACTTC
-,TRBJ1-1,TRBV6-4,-,CASRPDDSTEAFF,TGTGCCAGCAGACCCGATGACAGCACTGAAGCTTTCTTT
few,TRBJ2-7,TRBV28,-,CASSPHGGEYEQYF,TGTGCCAGCAGCCCTCACGGGGGCGAGTACGAGCAGTACTTC
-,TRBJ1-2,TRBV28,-,CASSLVAGRYGYTF,TGTGCCAGCAGTTTAGTTGCAGGTCGATATGGCTACACCTTC
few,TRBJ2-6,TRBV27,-,CASSLINSGANVLTF,TGTGCCAGCAGTTTGATCAACTCTGGGGCCAACGTCCTGACTTTC
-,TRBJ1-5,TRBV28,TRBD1,CASIGGTGGPLGQPQHF,TGTGCCAGCATCGGAGGGACAGGGGGCCCACTCGGGCAGCCCCAGCATTTT
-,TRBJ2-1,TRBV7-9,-,CASSLETDEQFF,TGTGCCAGCAGCTTAGAGACAGATGAGCAGTTCTTC
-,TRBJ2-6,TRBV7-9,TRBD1,CASSLRQGIDVLTF,TGTGCCAGCAGCTTAAGACAGGGCATAGACGTCCTGACTTTC
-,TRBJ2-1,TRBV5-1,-,CASSFSASSYNEQFF,TGCGCCAGCAGCTTTAGCGCGAGCTCCTACAATGAGCAGTTCTTC
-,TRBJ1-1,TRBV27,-,CASSLMRGEAFF,TGTGCCAGCAGTTTAATGAGGGGCGAAGCTTTCTTT
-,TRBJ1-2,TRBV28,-,CAVNSYGYTF,TGTGCCGTAAACTCCTATGGCTACACCTTC
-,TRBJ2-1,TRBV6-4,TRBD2,CASSNERTSGNEQFF,TGTGCCAGCTCAAACGAAAGGACTAGCGGAAATGAGCAGTTCTTC
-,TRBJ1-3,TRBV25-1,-,CASSELGSGNTIYF,TGTGCCAGCAGTGAACTCGGCTCTGGAAACACCATATATTTT
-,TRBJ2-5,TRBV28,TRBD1,CASSALGQGSGETQYF,TGTGCCAGCAGTGCCCTCGGACAGGGTTCGGGAGAGACCCAGTACTTC
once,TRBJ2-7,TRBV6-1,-,CASSDPNSYEQYF,TGTGCCAGCAGTGACCCGAACTCCTACGAGCAGTACTTC
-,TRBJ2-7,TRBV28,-,CASSLQGPYEQYF,TGTGCCAGCAGTTTACAGGGACCATACGAGCAGTACTTC
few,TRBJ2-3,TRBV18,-,CASSPQSRTDTQYF,TGTGCCAGCTCACCCCAATCGCGCACAGATACGCAGTATTTT
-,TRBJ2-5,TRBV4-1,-,CASSLGREGQETQYF,TGCGCCAGCAGCTTAGGACGGGAAGGCCAAGAGACCCAGTACTTC
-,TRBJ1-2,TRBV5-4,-,CASSLTENYGYTF,TGTGCCAGCAGCTTGACTGAGAACTATGGCTACACCTTC
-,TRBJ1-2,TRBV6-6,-,CASSFTGNYGYTF,TGTGCCAGCTCCTTCACAGGGAACTATGGCTACACCTTC
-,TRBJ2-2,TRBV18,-,CASSPGRAGELFF,TGTGCCAGCTCACCAGGTCGGGCCGGGGAGCTGTTTTTT
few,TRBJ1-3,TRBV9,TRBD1,CASSAGQARGNTIYF,TGTGCCAGCAGCGCGGGACAGGCAAGGGGAAACACCATATATTTT
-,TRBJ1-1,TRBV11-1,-,CASSPGAGGDTEAFF,TGTGCCAGCAGCCCCGGGGCCGGCGGCGACACTGAAGCTTTCTTT
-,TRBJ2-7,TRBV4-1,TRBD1,CASSQAPGTEIPYEQYF,TGCGCCAGCAGCCAAGCCCCCGGGACAGAAATACCCTACGAGCAGTACTTC
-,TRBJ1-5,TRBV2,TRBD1,CASMGQGNQPQHF,TGTGCCAGTATGGGACAGGGTAATCAGCCCCAGCATTTT
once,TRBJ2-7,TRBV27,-,CASSRPDYRHSYEQYF,TGTGCCAGCAGTAGACCGGACTATCGACACTCCTACGAGCAGTACTTC
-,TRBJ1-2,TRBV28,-,CASSLQYRVVLGHGYTF,TGTGCCAGCAGTCTCCAATACAGGGTGGTTCTAGGTCATGGCTACACCTTC
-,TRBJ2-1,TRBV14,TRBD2,CASSQVRTSPEQFF,TGTGCCAGCAGCCAAGTCCGGACTAGCCCGGAGCAGTTCTTC
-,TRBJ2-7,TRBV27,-,CASSLSPIAGQYEQYF,TGTGCCAGCAGTTTATCGCCTATAGCGGGACAGTACGAGCAGTACTTC
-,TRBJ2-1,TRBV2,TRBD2,CASSRLAGVNEQFF,TGTGCCAGCAGTAGACTAGCGGGAGTTAATGAGCAGTTCTTC
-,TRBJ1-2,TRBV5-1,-,CASSLGTKGNGYTF,TGCGCCAGCAGCTTGGGGACAAAAGGCAATGGCTACACCTTC